This T cell receptor beta chain derives from a study of cytomegalovirus exposure and HLA in healthy donors. Study-wide findings and caveats: The investigators catalogued under 200 TCR beta chains as cytomegalovirus-associated. Cytomegalovirus status was reportedly diagnosed by the classifier with high specificity and sensitivity.

Details on this clone: Antigen unknown.

J gave up 7 bases and V 7 bases, and 9 bases lay outside the gene matches. CDR1 is MNHEY, CDR2 SVGAGI, per germline. The CDR3 is 15 residues long. The primer mix had 60 Vbeta and 13 Jbeta primers. Some clones are missing from TCRdb's copy, which holds only in-frame ones; the method was immunoSEQ multiplex PCR. The table has about 140,000 clones, around four fifths seen once. Sample: PBMCs. The rearrangement links TRBV6-5 to TRBJ2-1, with 11 bases identical to TRBD1. The sequence derives from a man aged 25-45 years in good health and CMV-seropositive. The CDR3 coding sequence is TGTGCCAGCACAACGGAGGACAGGGGGCGGAATGAGCAGTTCTTC. As protein: CASTTEDRGRNEQFF.